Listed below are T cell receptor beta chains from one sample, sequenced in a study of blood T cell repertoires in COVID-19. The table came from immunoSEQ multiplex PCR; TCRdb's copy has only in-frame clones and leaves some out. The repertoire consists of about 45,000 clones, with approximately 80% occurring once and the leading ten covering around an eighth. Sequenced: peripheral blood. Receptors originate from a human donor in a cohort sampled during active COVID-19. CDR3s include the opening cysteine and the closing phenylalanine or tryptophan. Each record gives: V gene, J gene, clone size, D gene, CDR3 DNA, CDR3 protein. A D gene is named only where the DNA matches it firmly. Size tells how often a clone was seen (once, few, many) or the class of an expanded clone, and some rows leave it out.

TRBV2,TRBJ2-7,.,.,TGTGCCAGCAGTGAAGCGCTTCGGGATTTCTCCTACGAGCAGTACTTC,CASSEALRDFSYEQYF
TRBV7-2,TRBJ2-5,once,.,TGTGCCAGCAGCTTAGCGGCCAGGGAACGTGAGACCCAGTACTTC,CASSLAARERETQYF
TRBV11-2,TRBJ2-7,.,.,TGTGCCAGCAGCTCACAGGGTCCTACCTACGAGCAGTACTTC,CASSSQGPTYEQYF
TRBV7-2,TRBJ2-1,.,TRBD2,TGTGCCAGCAGCTTGATAAGGACCGGGGGGAATGAGCAGTTCTTC,CASSLIRTGGNEQFF
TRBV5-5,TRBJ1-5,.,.,TGTGCCAGCAGCGAGGGGGTTACAATTAGCAATCAGCCCCAGCATTTT,CASSEGVTISNQPQHF
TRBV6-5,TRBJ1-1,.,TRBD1,TGTGCCAGCAGCCCCGGGACAGGGGTTACTGAAGCTTTCTTT,CASSPGTGVTEAFF
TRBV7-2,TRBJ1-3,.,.,TGTGCCAGCAGCCCCAGACAGGTTTTAGCTGGAAACACCATATATTTT,CASSPRQVLAGNTIYF
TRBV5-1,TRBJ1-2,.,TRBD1,TGCGCCAGCAGTCCCGCCGGGACAGGGGGCGCAGTGAATGGCTACACCTTC,CASSPAGTGGAVNGYTF
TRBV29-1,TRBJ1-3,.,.,TGCAGCGTCGAGGAGGTCGGAAACACCATATATTTT,CSVEEVGNTIYF
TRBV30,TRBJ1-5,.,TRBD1,TGTGCCTGGAGTTTGGACAGGGGAACATCCGGTCAGCCCCAGCATTTT,CAWSLDRGTSGQPQHF
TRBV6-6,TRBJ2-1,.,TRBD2,TGTGCCAGCAGCAAACCCCCTAGCGGTAACAATGAGCAGTTCTTC,CASSKPPSGNNEQFF
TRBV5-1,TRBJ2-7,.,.,TGCGCCAGCAGCTTAGGACAAGACTACGAGCAGTACTTC,CASSLGQDYEQYF
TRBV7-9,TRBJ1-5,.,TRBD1,TGTGCCAGCAGCTCCGGACAGGGCGTTCAGCCCCAGCATTTT,CASSSGQGVQPQHF
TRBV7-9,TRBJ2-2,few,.,TGTGCCAGCAGCCCTACTAGGGCGTGGATCGGGGAGCTGTTTTTT,CASSPTRAWIGELFF
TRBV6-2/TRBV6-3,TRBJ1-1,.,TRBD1,TGTGCCAGCAGTTACTCGAATGGACAGGGGGCGCGTCGACGAGCTTTCTTT,CASSYSNGQGARRRAFF
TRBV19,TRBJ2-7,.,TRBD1,TGTGCCAGCGGACAGGGGGGTGACGAGCAGTACTTC,CASGQGGDEQYF
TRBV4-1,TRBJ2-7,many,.,TGCGCCAGCAGCCAACTCGCCCCAACGGGAGAGCAGTACTTC,CASSQLAPTGEQYF
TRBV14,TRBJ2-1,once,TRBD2,TGTGCCAGCAGCCAAGAACTAGCGGGAGTCTCTGAGCAGTTCTTC,CASSQELAGVSEQFF
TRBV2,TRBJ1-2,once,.,TGTGCCAGCAGTGAAAATCCGGGATTTGGCTACACCTTC,CASSENPGFGYTF
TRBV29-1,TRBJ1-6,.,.,TGCAGCGTGAAGACAGTTGATAATTCACCCCTCCACTTT,CSVKTVDNSPLHF
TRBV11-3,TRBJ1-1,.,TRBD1,TGTGCCAGCAGCTTTTGGGACAGAGCTAATAGTGAAGCTTTCTTT,CASSFWDRANSEAFF
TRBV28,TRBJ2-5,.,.,TGTGCCAGCAGTTTCCATCAGAGGATGGAGACCCAGTACTTC,CASSFHQRMETQYF
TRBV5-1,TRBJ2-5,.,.,TGCGCCAGCAGCTTGGCCTTCGGCCAAGAGACCCAGTACTTC,CASSLAFGQETQYF
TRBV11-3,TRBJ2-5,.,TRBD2,TGTGCCAGCAGCATACGACTAGCGGGGGAAGGGGAGACCCAGTACTTC,CASSIRLAGEGETQYF
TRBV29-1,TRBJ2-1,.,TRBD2,TGCAGCGTTGAGCTGTTGAGCGGGAGTATAAATGAGCAGTTCTTC,CSVELLSGSINEQFF
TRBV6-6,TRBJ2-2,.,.,TGTGCCAGCAGTTTTGGGTCCACGGGCGGGGAGCTGTTTTTT,CASSFGSTGGELFF
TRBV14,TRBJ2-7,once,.,TGTGCCAGCAGGGGACAATCCCCCTACGAGCAGTACTTC,CASRGQSPYEQYF
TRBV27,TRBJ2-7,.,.,TGTGCCAGCAGTTTGCTAAGCTCAAGCTCCTACGAGCAGTACTTC,CASSLLSSSSYEQYF
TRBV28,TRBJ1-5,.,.,TGTGCCAGCAGTTCCGCACAGGGAAGCAATCAGCCCCAGCATTTT,CASSSAQGSNQPQHF
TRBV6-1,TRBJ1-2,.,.,TGTGCCAGCAGTGAAAACGACAGATACTATGGCTACACCTTC,CASSENDRYYGYTF
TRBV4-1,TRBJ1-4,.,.,TGCGCCAGCAGCCTCGGAGGGGCTAATGAAAAACTGTTTTTT,CASSLGGANEKLFF
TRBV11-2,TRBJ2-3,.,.,TGTGCCAGCAGCTTAGATGGTTTAGCGGAGGCGGGGGATACGCAGTATTTT,CASSLDGLAEAGDTQYF
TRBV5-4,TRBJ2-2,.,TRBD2,TGTGCCAGCAGCACGGGACTAGCGGGAGGCGCCGGGGAGCTGTTTTTT,CASSTGLAGGAGELFF
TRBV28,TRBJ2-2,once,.,TGTGCCAGCAGTTTACCCGGGGGGCGGGGCGGGGAGCTGTTTTTT,CASSLPGGRGGELFF
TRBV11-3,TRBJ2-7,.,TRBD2,TGTGCCAGCAGCTTAGGGTCTAGCGGGACTCGTCAGCAGTACTTC,CASSLGSSGTRQQYF
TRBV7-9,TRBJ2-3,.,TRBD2,TGTGCCAGCAGCTTAGCGGGCTCTAGCGGGAGGGGAGATACGCAGTATTTT,CASSLAGSSGRGDTQYF
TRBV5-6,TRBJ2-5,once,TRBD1,TGTGCCAGCAGCCATGGGACAGGGGGTGTTGGACGGACCCAGTACTTC,CASSHGTGGVGRTQYF
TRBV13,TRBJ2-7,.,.,TGTGCCAGCAGCTTAGTCCAACAGGGTTGGAACGAGCAGTACTTC,CASSLVQQGWNEQYF
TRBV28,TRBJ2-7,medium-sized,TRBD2,TGTGCCAGCAGTTTAGGACTAGCGGGAGGCGAGCAGTACTTC,CASSLGLAGGEQYF
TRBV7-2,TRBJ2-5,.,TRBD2,TGTGCCAGCAGCCCGCGGGTAGCGGGAGAAGGAGAGACCCAGTACTTC,CASSPRVAGEGETQYF
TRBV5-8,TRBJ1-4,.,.,TGTGCCAGCAGCTTGGCCGTGGGGACTGACAATGAAAAACTGTTTTTT,CASSLAVGTDNEKLFF
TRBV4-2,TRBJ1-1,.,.,TGTGCCAGCAGCCAACAACCAATGGGGGGACCTGAAGCTTTCTTT,CASSQQPMGGPEAFF
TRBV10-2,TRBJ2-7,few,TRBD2,TGCGCCAGCAGCTTGGGACTAGCGGGAGGTGGCGAGCAGTACTTC,CASSLGLAGGGEQYF